This entry concerns a single TCR beta chain. Its antigen remains unidentified. This sample was included in a study of graft-versus-host responses after intestinal transplantation. Using immunoSEQ multiplex PCR, the repertoire was profiled, and TCRdb retains in-frame clones only, with some absent. The data hold 130,000 to 150,000 clones, with about nine tenths observed a single time. V dropped 0 bases and J dropped 5; count of bases not matched to a gene: 10. The CDR3 sequence is 17 residues long. Germline V gives CDR1 SGDLS, CDR2 YYNGEE. The TCR sequence derives from a human donor who received an intestinal transplant. The input for sequencing was unstimulated CD4+ T cells sorted from spleen or lymph node cells, taken before intestinal transplant. The gene calls are TRBV9 and TRBJ2-5, with 10 bases matching TRBD1. The CDR3 nucleotides read TGTGCCAGCAGCGTAGGAGGAATCGACAGGGGGCGTGAGACCCAGTACTTC. Translating gives CASSVGGIDRGRETQYF.